This T cell receptor beta chain was profiled in a study of cytomegalovirus exposure and HLA in healthy donors (dated by TCRdb to 2016 to 2017). A note on the overall study: In an earlier analysis of 450 to 750 of the donors, under 300 Gb of sequence data and about 110 million unique TCR beta sequences from about 179 million T cells were reported. An early release that covered roughly 600 HLA-typed donors contained 300 to 350 gigabases of sequencing data and tens of millions of unique TCR sequences. Among the roughly 430 genotyped donors, around 81% belonged to the genetic ancestry cluster associated with self-reported Caucasian donors. The study was designed to test whether signatures of past pathogen exposure could be identified by cataloging public T cell receptors. The study used immunosequencing to profile the T cell repertoires of several hundred subjects and linked those repertoires to cytomegalovirus serostatus. Along with the 666-subject first cohort, a separate validation cohort of over a hundred different subjects was used. To predict cytomegalovirus infection status, the study combined high-throughput TCR immunosequencing, statistical association of individual TCRs with disease status, and machine learning. A later analysis re-analyzed previously published TCR beta repertoires from several hundred donors and added high-resolution HLA genotyping to study TCR occurrence patterns. The later analysis used no new phenotypic data to find candidate immune exposures, relying instead on TCR beta sequences and their occurrence across donors. To decide whether each TCR beta V gene segment behaved as functional or pseudogenic, an earlier analysis of some 600 of the donors relied on high-throughput TCR beta sequencing. Donor age, sex, ethnicity and CMV serostatus were compiled alongside the repertoire data. A later genetic analysis used genome-wide SNP genotypes for 398 of the 666 donors, treating that subset as a discovery cohort. All discovery cohort repertoires had been generated on a single sequencing platform. Both class I and class II loci were covered by HLA typing, at four-digit resolution. The number of typed donors differed by locus: roughly 620-640 for A, B, C, DRB1 and DQB1; 522 for DQA1; over 600 for DPA1; and some 450 for DPB1. Because of strong linkage in the cohort, roughly 5 DR-DQ haplotypes were treated as single units for association and clustering. Among around 400 genotyped donors of the cohort, an average of approximately 240,000 unique TCR beta nucleotide sequences was sequenced per donor, of which about 20% were non-productive. What the research found in general, with its limitations: In a later analysis, about 17,000 TCR beta sequences were associated with specific HLA alleles at a false discovery rate of 0.05. V-gene and J-gene trimming of TCR beta chains was associated with a missense DCLRE1C variant in a later genetic analysis, and the association was replicated in an independent cohort. A further reported finding was that TCR beta sequences accurately predicted the HLA-A and HLA-B alleles for most subjects in the first cohort. In an earlier analysis of 587 of the donors, most TCR beta V segments appeared in productive rearrangements about 90% or about 30% of the time, broadly matching IMGT annotations. Sequencing depth was assumed to be roughly uniform across donors in the presence/absence analyses, though that assumption may not hold. A group of highly shared sequence variants was considered likely to be a technical artifact of the sequencing pipeline. According to a later analysis, most CMV-associated TCR beta chains appeared to be HLA-restricted, and the HLA associations seemed to be driven largely by CMV exposure. Because HLA typing was missing for some donors at each locus, association tests included only the typed subset. About 17 rarely observed V segments, including chromosome 9 orphons, were excluded from the earlier analysis of about 610 of the donors because counts were too low. Only TCR beta chains were sequenced in this cohort, and the absence of alpha or paired-chain data limited detectable features. A later analysis reported that several top co-occurrence clusters appeared linked to parvovirus B19, influenza, CMV and Epstein-Barr virus. A few of the identified cytomegalovirus-associated TCR beta chains were confirmed in vitro to be specific for cytomegalovirus antigens. In a later analysis, HLA-associated TCR beta chains were found to be more clonally expanded and to have lower generation probabilities than equally common non-associated chains. Assigning TCR associations to individual alleles was difficult when HLA alleles, especially DR and DQ, strongly co-occurred. Most TCR sequences were observed very rarely across donors, whereas some public TCRs were present in many individuals. It was suggested by the authors that the approach could potentially be generalized to other disease states and immunological phenotypes. A later analysis found that TCR association rates varied across HLA loci, with DRB1 alleles showing the most associated TCRs and HLA-C alleles the fewest. Linkage disequilibrium might explain the correlated functional status among segregating V segments, but an unknown experimental factor could not be ruled out. The classifier was reported to diagnose cytomegalovirus status with high specificity and sensitivity in both the original and validation cohorts. CMV serostatus was the only immune exposure information available for the cohort. In the study, about 150 TCR beta chains were listed as associated with cytomegalovirus. In a later genetic analysis, fewer N-insertions in productive TCRs were reported among donors in an Asian-associated ancestry cluster than the roughly 640-donor mean. Because the 87-base-pair reads could not distinguish some IMGT-functional V segments, including TRBV6-2 and TRBV6-3, those segments were excluded.

Library preparation was by the immunoSEQ multiplex PCR assay. The multiplex PCR relied on a mix of 60 forward primers for TCR Vbeta segments and 13 reverse primers for TCR Jbeta segments. A multiplex PCR assay on genomic DNA amplified the CDR3 region of rearranged TCR beta genes. On the Illumina HiSeq System, the amplified TCR beta libraries were sequenced as 87-base-pair reads. The authors' pipeline ran thus. Across the roughly 670 repertoires, a later analysis counted 80 million or so unique TCR beta chains, around 10 million of which were shared by at least two donors. To remove PCR and sequencing errors, raw reads were error-corrected and collapsed into unique sequences using a nearest-neighbor algorithm that merged closely related sequences. V, D and J gene segments were assigned by aligning CDR3 sequences to IMGT reference sequences. Each retained sequence needed at least a six-nucleotide match to both a V gene segment and a J gene segment. A rearrangement was called productive if the CDR3 had no stop codons and remained in frame with V and J, and every other rearrangement was called non-productive. Following IMGT convention, CDR3 was defined as the stretch from the second conserved V-encoded cysteine to the conserved J-encoded phenylalanine. The earlier analysis of about 500 of the donors excluded sequences that lacked an unambiguous match to a single V gene segment. In an earlier analysis of 587 of the donors, V segments were called functional above 56.7% productive rearrangements and were called segregating when the between-donor standard deviation exceeded 5%. A statistical classification framework was built for diagnosing cytomegalovirus status from the catalog of TCR beta chain sequences. A later analysis assigned V and J genes by comparing TCR nucleotide sequences with IMGT/GENE-DB human TR gene sequences. The TCRdist pipeline was used in a later analysis to assign CDR3 sequences and most-parsimonious VDJ recombination scenarios. In a later analysis, every TCR beta chain was defined by the combination of its CDR3 amino acid sequence and its V-gene family, and reads without a unique V-gene family were dropped. In a later analysis, several hundred highly shared, low-generation-probability nucleotide sequences were removed to address suspected cross-contamination and a sequencing artifact. For each public chain, a later analysis derived a clonal expansion index from normalized ranks of inferred template counts within each repertoire. In a later analysis, generation probabilities were computed using a VDJ recombination model fitted to out-of-frame rearrangements, and the results were checked against IGoR. Hypergeometric tests were used in a later analysis to score TCR-TCR, TCR-HLA and TCR-CMV co-occurrence, with a repertoire-size bias correction applied to the TCR pairs. In a later analysis, false discovery rates were estimated by permuting HLA or CMV assignments 20 times. In a later analysis, co-occurring TCRs were grouped with DBSCAN, and TCRdist sequence similarity was added when clustering was performed within HLA-allele-positive subsets. Repertoires with fewer than 30,000 or more than 120,000 public chains, plus five repertoires with anomalous nucleotide sharing, were excluded from co-occurrence clustering. In its TCRdb copy, this immuneACCESS table keeps in-frame sequences only and misses some clones. Where compared with another copy, unresolved V genes explain less than half of these, and the others have no known cause. That table furnishes V, J and clone size, whereas the DNA furnished D and trimming. This sample holds approximately 140,000 clones; roughly 84% were observed only once. The leading ten clones occupy roughly 1.7% of the sample.

There are 15 amino acids in the CDR3, from cysteine to phenylalanine inclusive. The CDR3 DNA has 45 bases and is translated from base 1. CDR1 SGHRS and CDR2 YFSETQ were looked up in the germline V gene. At the junction V is shortened by 4 bases and J by 0 bases, with 12 bases in between. In total, approximately 700 healthy bone marrow donors made up the cohort. At the time of sampling, every cohort member was nominally healthy, though immune exposures that went unrecorded were likely present. The donor tested CMV seronegative, placing the donor among the roughly 340 seronegative members of the cohort. A peripheral blood sample was provided by each donor, and peripheral blood mononuclear cells were used for TCR beta sequencing. The Qiagen DNeasy Blood Extraction Kit was used to extract genomic DNA from the blood cell samples. A note on this clone: It has no known antigen specificity. No quality values exist for individual bases; no much larger clone is one base distant.

The receptor was derived from a boy between 10 and 17 years old in good health and CMV-seronegative. The rearranged segments are TRBV5-1 and TRBJ2-3; a tentative D match to TRBD1 spans 5 bases. Sequencing was carried out using PBMCs. CDR3 region: CASSPDNPSTDTQYF. The DNA reads as follows: TGCGCCAGCAGCCCGGACAACCCCAGCACAGATACGCAGTATTTT.